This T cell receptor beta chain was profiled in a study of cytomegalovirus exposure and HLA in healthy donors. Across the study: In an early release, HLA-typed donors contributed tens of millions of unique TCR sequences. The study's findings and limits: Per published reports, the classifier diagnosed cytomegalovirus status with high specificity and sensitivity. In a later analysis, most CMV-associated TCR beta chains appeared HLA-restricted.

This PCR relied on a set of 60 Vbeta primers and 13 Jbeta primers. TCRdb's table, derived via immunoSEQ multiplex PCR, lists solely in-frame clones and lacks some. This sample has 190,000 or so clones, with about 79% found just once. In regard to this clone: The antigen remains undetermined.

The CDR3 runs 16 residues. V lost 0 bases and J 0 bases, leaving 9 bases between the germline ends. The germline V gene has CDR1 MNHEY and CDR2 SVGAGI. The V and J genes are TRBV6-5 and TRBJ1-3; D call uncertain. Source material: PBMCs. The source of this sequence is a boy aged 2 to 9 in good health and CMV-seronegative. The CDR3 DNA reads TGTGCCAGCAGTTACTCGAGGGAGGCCTCTGGAAACACCATATATTTT. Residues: CASSYSREASGNTIYF.